This is a list of T cell receptor beta chains from one sample in a study of cytomegalovirus exposure and HLA in healthy donors. Measured with immunoSEQ multiplex PCR; TCRdb has only the in-frame clones, and not every one. Among roughly 120,000 clones, under 90% were seen once, and the ten largest hold around 1.9%. Material: PBMCs. These receptors originate from a woman between 25 and 40 years old in good health and CMV-seronegative. Each CDR3 is given with its conserved first and last residue. A D gene is named only where the DNA matches it firmly. Clone size appears in some rows only: once, few, many, or a class for an expanded clone.

V: TRBV28; D: -; J: TRBJ1-2; length: 13; size: -; DNA: TGTGCCAGCAGTATCGGACAGAGCTATGGCTACACCTTC; CDR3: CASSIGQSYGYTF
V: TRBV21-1; D: -; J: TRBJ2-7; length: 16; size: -; DNA: TGTGCCAGCAGTCTCCATGCCGACGGGTTCTCCTACGAGCAGTACTTC; CDR3: CASSLHADGFSYEQYF
V: TRBV7-2; D: -; J: TRBJ1-3; length: 16; size: -; DNA: TGTGCCAGCAGCTCTACCACAGGGTGGAGAGGAAACACCATATATTTT; CDR3: CASSSTTGWRGNTIYF
V: TRBV7-2; D: -; J: TRBJ2-1; length: 13; size: -; DNA: TGTGCCAGCAGCTTAGATCCGGGAAGGGAGCAGTTCTTC; CDR3: CASSLDPGREQFF
V: TRBV11-3; D: -; J: TRBJ2-7; length: 15; size: -; DNA: TGTGCCAGCAGCTTTATGACAGGTGCCGCCTACGAGCAGTACTTC; CDR3: CASSFMTGAAYEQYF
V: TRBV5-1; D: -; J: TRBJ2-7; length: 14; size: -; DNA: TGCGCCAGCAGCCCCTTTAGGGGGGGGGACGAGCAGTACTTC; CDR3: CASSPFRGGDEQYF
V: TRBV27; D: TRBD2; J: TRBJ2-1; length: 16; size: -; DNA: TGTGCCAGCAGTTTGCGGACTAGCGGGGGGTACAATGAGCAGTTCTTC; CDR3: CASSLRTSGGYNEQFF
V: TRBV7-8; D: TRBD1; J: TRBJ1-5; length: 14; size: few; DNA: TGTGCCAGCAGCCAGGACAGGGCCCCTGGGCCCCAGCATTTT; CDR3: CASSQDRAPGPQHF
V: TRBV6-5; D: -; J: TRBJ2-3; length: 13; size: -; DNA: TGTGCCAGCAAGGAGGCGTTCGCAGATACGCAGTATTTT; CDR3: CASKEAFADTQYF
V: TRBV19; D: -; J: TRBJ1-6; length: 13; size: -; DNA: TGTGCCAGTAGTGAGACGGGAGATTCACCCCTCCACTTT; CDR3: CASSETGDSPLHF
V: TRBV5-1; D: -; J: TRBJ1-2; length: 15; size: -; DNA: TGCGCCAGCAGCATTGGAGTGGTTGCCGACTATGGCTACACCTTC; CDR3: CASSIGVVADYGYTF
V: TRBV5-4; D: -; J: TRBJ1-4; length: 14; size: -; DNA: TGTGCCTACCTCCCGATGGGGGGAGATGAAAAACTGTTTTTT; CDR3: CAYLPMGGDEKLFF
V: TRBV30; D: -; J: TRBJ1-6; length: 15; size: -; DNA: TGTGCCTGGAGTGACGCGGGGTCCTATAATTCACCCCTCCACTTT; CDR3: CAWSDAGSYNSPLHF
V: TRBV6-6; D: -; J: TRBJ1-1; length: 13; size: -; DNA: TGTGCCAGCAGCAGAGTTAAGACAGACGAAGCTTTCTTT; CDR3: CASSRVKTDEAFF
V: TRBV27; D: TRBD2; J: TRBJ2-7; length: 15; size: -; DNA: TGTGCCAGCAGTTCCTTGCGGGGGACTTCCTACGAGCAGTACTTC; CDR3: CASSSLRGTSYEQYF
V: TRBV7-9; D: TRBD1; J: TRBJ1-4; length: 17; size: -; DNA: TGTGCCAGCAGCTTAGTTAGGACAGGGAGCGGCGATGAAAAACTGTTTTTT; CDR3: CASSLVRTGSGDEKLFF
V: TRBV19; D: -; J: TRBJ2-1; length: 14; size: -; DNA: TGTGCCAGTAGACTCAATGAACGTAGCAATGAGCAGTTCTTC; CDR3: CASRLNERSNEQFF
V: TRBV6-1; D: -; J: TRBJ2-7; length: 11; size: once; DNA: TGTGCCAGCAGTTCCTTCTACGAGCAGTACTTC; CDR3: CASSSFYEQYF
V: TRBV9; D: -; J: TRBJ1-6; length: 15; size: -; DNA: TGTGCCAGCAGCCCCGGAGACGGTTATAATTCACCCCTCCACTTT; CDR3: CASSPGDGYNSPLHF
V: TRBV5-6; D: TRBD1; J: TRBJ1-2; length: 17; size: -; DNA: TGTGCCAGCAGCTTGATAGGGGGCCGGGACAACGACAATGGCTACACCTTC; CDR3: CASSLIGGRDNDNGYTF
V: TRBV19; D: -; J: TRBJ2-7; length: 14; size: medium-sized; DNA: TGTGCCAGTACTCCATCGGGGAACAACTACGAGCAGTACTTC; CDR3: CASTPSGNNYEQYF
V: TRBV6-5; D: TRBD1; J: TRBJ1-1; length: 15; size: -; DNA: TGTGCCAGCAGTTTAGAGACAGGGGGCGCAGGTGAAGCTTTCTTT; CDR3: CASSLETGGAGEAFF
V: TRBV30; D: -; J: TRBJ2-7; length: 15; size: -; DNA: TGTGCCTGGGAGAGGAGGGGGCCCGAATACTACGAGCAGTACTTC; CDR3: CAWERRGPEYYEQYF
V: TRBV29-1; D: -; J: TRBJ2-7; length: 13; size: -; DNA: TGCAGCGTTTGGACGCCCGGGGAAACTGAGCAGTACTTC; CDR3: CSVWTPGETEQYF
V: TRBV2; D: -; J: TRBJ1-4; length: 15; size: -; DNA: TGTGCCAGCAGTGAACGGCGGGGGGCCTTTGAAAAACTGTTTTTT; CDR3: CASSERRGAFEKLFF
V: TRBV29-1; D: TRBD1; J: TRBJ2-7; length: 14; size: -; DNA: TGCAGCGTGGCGGCTGGGACAGGGAGCTACGAGCAGTACTTC; CDR3: CSVAAGTGSYEQYF
V: TRBV4-3; D: TRBD1; J: TRBJ2-7; length: 16; size: -; DNA: TGCGCCAGCAGCCAGGAGATCGGGACAGGGAGGATCGAGCAGTACTTC; CDR3: CASSQEIGTGRIEQYF
V: TRBV7-9; D: TRBD1; J: TRBJ1-1; length: 15; size: -; DNA: TGTGCCAGCAGCGCGACAGGGGCGAAGGTGTCTGAAGCTTTCTTT; CDR3: CASSATGAKVSEAFF
V: TRBV6-1; D: TRBD1; J: TRBJ2-5; length: 15; size: -; DNA: TGTGCCAGCAGCCCTGGACAGGGGGCAGGGGAGACCCAGTACTTC; CDR3: CASSPGQGAGETQYF
V: TRBV11-3; D: -; J: TRBJ1-1; length: 13; size: -; DNA: TGTGCCAGCAGCTCTACAGGGACACAAGAAGCTTTCTTT; CDR3: CASSSTGTQEAFF
V: TRBV5-8; D: -; J: TRBJ1-6; length: 14; size: -; DNA: TGTGCCAGCAGCTTAAGGGGAGGGAACTCACCCCTCCACTTT; CDR3: CASSLRGGNSPLHF
V: TRBV7-7; D: -; J: TRBJ2-3; length: 12; size: -; DNA: TGTGCTAGCAGCTTTCCGGGGGATACGCAGTATTTT; CDR3: CASSFPGDTQYF
V: TRBV7-2; D: TRBD1; J: TRBJ1-2; length: 15; size: once; DNA: TGTGCCAGCAGCTCAAATCCCGGGACAGGGGAGGGCTACACCTTC; CDR3: CASSSNPGTGEGYTF
V: TRBV9; D: TRBD1; J: TRBJ2-1; length: 14; size: -; DNA: TGTGCCAGCAGCGTCCGACAGGGAAGCAAGGAGCAGTTCTTC; CDR3: CASSVRQGSKEQFF
V: TRBV2; D: TRBD1; J: TRBJ2-6; length: 17; size: -; DNA: TGTGCCAGTATTCGCCGGGACAGGAACTCTGGGGCCAACGTCCTGACTTTC; CDR3: CASIRRDRNSGANVLTF
V: TRBV6-6; D: TRBD1; J: TRBJ1-4; length: 14; size: -; DNA: TGTGCCAGCAGTCCCGGGACAGGGCAAGAAAAACTGTTTTTT; CDR3: CASSPGTGQEKLFF
V: TRBV4-2; D: -; J: TRBJ2-5; length: 13; size: -; DNA: TGTGCCAGCAGCGCCCTCGGCGGGGAGACCCAGTACTTC; CDR3: CASSALGGETQYF
V: TRBV9; D: TRBD2; J: TRBJ2-7; length: 15; size: few; DNA: TGTGCCAGCAGCGTAGGTAGCGGGGGATCCTACGAGCAGTACTTC; CDR3: CASSVGSGGSYEQYF
V: TRBV7-9; D: -; J: TRBJ2-7; length: 16; size: few; DNA: TGTGCCAGCAGCTTCGTAAAAGAACAGGCAGCCTACGAGCAGTACTTC; CDR3: CASSFVKEQAAYEQYF
V: TRBV6-1; D: TRBD1; J: TRBJ2-6; length: 14; size: -; DNA: TGTGCCAGCAGCACAGGGGATGGGGCCAACGTCCTGACTTTC; CDR3: CASSTGDGANVLTF
V: TRBV6-1; D: -; J: TRBJ1-5; length: 13; size: -; DNA: TGTGCCAGCAGTGAAGCGTTCGATCAGCCCCAGCATTTT; CDR3: CASSEAFDQPQHF
V: TRBV7-2; D: TRBD1; J: TRBJ2-3; length: 17; size: -; DNA: TGTGCCAGCAGCTTAGCGCTGGGACAGGGGGAGGGAGATACGCAGTATTTT; CDR3: CASSLALGQGEGDTQYF
V: TRBV6-6; D: -; J: TRBJ1-2; length: 12; size: -; DNA: TGTGCCAGCAGTTATCCCCAGGATCGCTACACCTTC; CDR3: CASSYPQDRYTF
V: TRBV18; D: TRBD1; J: TRBJ2-2; length: 16; size: once; DNA: TGTGCCAGCTCATCCTCCGACAGGGTGAACACCGGGGAGCTGTTTTTT; CDR3: CASSSSDRVNTGELFF
V: TRBV6-1; D: TRBD1; J: TRBJ1-2; length: 14; size: -; DNA: TGTGCCAGCAGGAATAGGGACAGGAGCCGATTTGCCACCTTC; CDR3: CASRNRDRSRFATF
V: TRBV6-6; D: TRBD1; J: TRBJ1-5; length: 15; size: -; DNA: TGTGCCAGCAGTGTGACAGGGGGATCCAATCAGCCCCAGCATTTT; CDR3: CASSVTGGSNQPQHF
V: TRBV5-4; D: TRBD1; J: TRBJ1-2; length: 16; size: -; DNA: TGTGCCAGCAGCAGCACGGGACAGGGATCTTACTATGGCTACACCTTC; CDR3: CASSSTGQGSYYGYTF
V: TRBV5-1; D: TRBD1; J: TRBJ2-3; length: 17; size: -; DNA: TGCGCCAGCAGGATAGGGGGCCTTTTGGGGAGCACAGATACGCAGTATTTT; CDR3: CASRIGGLLGSTDTQYF
V: TRBV19; D: TRBD1; J: TRBJ1-2; length: 15; size: few; DNA: TGTGCCAGTAGTCCAACAGGGGTAGCTAACTATGGCTACACCTTC; CDR3: CASSPTGVANYGYTF
V: TRBV2; D: TRBD2; J: TRBJ2-1; length: 15; size: -; DNA: TGTGCCAGCAGTGAATCAGCGGGGGCACCCACTGAGCAGTTCTTC; CDR3: CASSESAGAPTEQFF
V: TRBV6-1; D: -; J: TRBJ2-7; length: 13; size: -; DNA: TGTGCCAGCGGACGAAGGACAGCGCTTGAGCAGTACTTC; CDR3: CASGRRTALEQYF
V: TRBV29-1; D: TRBD2; J: TRBJ2-1; length: 15; size: once; DNA: TGCAGCGTTGGGCCTAGCGGGGGAGACTACAATGAGCAGTTCTTC; CDR3: CSVGPSGGDYNEQFF
V: TRBV5-5; D: TRBD1; J: TRBJ2-5; length: 18; size: -; DNA: TGTGCCAGCAGCTTTCGCTTACCGGGACAGGGACTCCAAGAGACCCAGTACTTC; CDR3: CASSFRLPGQGLQETQYF
V: TRBV19; D: TRBD1; J: TRBJ1-2; length: 13; size: few; DNA: TGTGCCAGTTTCGGGACAGGGGTGTTTGGCTACACCTTC; CDR3: CASFGTGVFGYTF
V: TRBV6-5; D: TRBD1; J: TRBJ1-2; length: 15; size: -; DNA: TGTGCCAGCAGAACGGGCAGGGGGAGAGACTATGGCTACACCTTC; CDR3: CASRTGRGRDYGYTF
V: TRBV30; D: TRBD2; J: TRBJ2-1; length: 15; size: -; DNA: TGTGCCTGGAGTGGGACTAGCGGGCATTACAATGAGCAGTTCTTC; CDR3: CAWSGTSGHYNEQFF